The clone carrying this T cell receptor beta chain appeared a few times. The antigen is unknown. The data were obtained in a study of glioma-infiltrating T cells. Whole-study findings and limits: Signature shared blood CDR3 motifs were enriched in low-divergence and depleted in high-divergence patients.

The V gene's germline CDR1 is LGHNA and CDR2 YSLEER. The CDR3 spans 16 residues. V gave up 0 bases and J gave up 2 bases, with 14 bases separating them. Amplification of TCR alpha and beta CDR3 regions from RNA used iRepertoire nested multiplex PCR. TCRdb re-called the multiplex PCR reads through MiXCR, storing one row per CDR3 protein. The table includes about 410,000 distinct CDR3 sequences, 41% detected once. V and J are TRBV4-3 and TRBJ2-7, with a possible D match to TRBD2 (5 bases). The clonotype was recovered from a human donor with low-grade glioma or glioblastoma, undergoing nonglioma brain surgery, or in good health (not recorded which). What was sequenced was glioma tissue, nonneoplastic brain tissue, or PBMCs (not recorded which). CDR3: CASSQDWTGYPYEQYF. The CDR3 coding sequence is TGCGCCAGCAGCCAAGATTGGACGGGGTATCCCTACGAGCAGTACTTC.